These T cell receptor beta chains were read from a single sample in a study of T-cell reconstitution after alpha-beta-depleted transplantation in children. From the PCR reads, TCRdb called clonotypes with MiXCR, one entry per CDR3 protein. The profile shows over 85,000 distinct CDR3 sequences, about 7.5% of them singletons. The sample here was PBMCs, taken before TCRalphabeta/CD19-depleted stem cell transplant. The receptors derive from a boy between 2 and 10 years old with acute lymphoblastic leukemia, due to receive a stem cell transplant. Both conserved end residues are part of each CDR3. Fields, in order: D gene, clone size, V gene, J gene, CDR3 protein, CDR3 DNA. A D gene is named only where the DNA matches it firmly. Rows give clone size only sometimes, using once, few, many, or a class for an expanded clone.

NA	NA	TRBV6-5	TRBJ2-6	CASSSRGFSSGANVLTF	TGTGCCAGCAGTTCTAGAGGCTTTAGCTCTGGGGCCAACGTCCTGACTTTC
NA	many	TRBV5-5	TRBJ1-1	CASSLLERAFF	TGTGCCAGCAGCTTGCTAGAGCGAGCTTTCTTT
NA	NA	TRBV6-1	TRBJ2-1	CASSAQGSEQFF	TGTGCCAGCAGTGCACAGGGTTCGGAGCAGTTCTTC
TRBD2	NA	TRBV12-3/TRBV12-4	TRBJ2-6	CASSWGLAGNSGANVLTF	TGTGCCAGCAGCTGGGGACTAGCGGGGAACTCTGGGGCCAACGTCCTGACTTTC
NA	many	TRBV6-1	TRBJ2-7	CASSEGPEAYEQYF	TGTGCCAGCAGTGAAGGACCGGAGGCCTACGAGCAGTACTTC
NA	NA	TRBV5-6	TRBJ1-2	CASSYPSGATNYGYTF	TGTGCCAGCAGCTACCCGTCGGGGGCCACTAACTATGGCTACACCTTC
TRBD1	NA	TRBV4-1	TRBJ2-2	CASSQDRGKAGELFF	TGCGCCAGCAGCCAAGACAGGGGGAAGGCCGGGGAGCTGTTTTTT
NA	many	TRBV7-9	TRBJ2-5	CASSRDSLQETQYF	TGTGCCAGCAGCCGAGATTCGCTACAAGAGACCCAGTACTTC
TRBD1	many	TRBV7-2	TRBJ2-2	CASTGTGGITGELFF	TGTGCCAGCACCGGGACAGGGGGCATTACCGGGGAGCTGTTTTTT
NA	few	TRBV20-1	TRBJ1-6	CSARGADKAPWSLHF	TGCAGTGCTAGAGGGGCGGACAAGGCCCCCTGGTCCCTCCACTTT
TRBD2	many	TRBV11-2	TRBJ2-1	CASSLVGEGSYNEQFF	TGTGCCAGCAGCCTGGTGGGGGAGGGGTCCTACAATGAGCAGTTCTTC
NA	NA	TRBV28	TRBJ2-7	CASLQGGSYEQYF	TGTGCCAGTTTACAGGGTGGGTCCTACGAGCAGTACTTC
NA	many	TRBV7-9	TRBJ2-7	CASSSQTSYEQYF	TGTGCCAGCAGCTCACAAACCTCCTACGAGCAGTACTTC
NA	many	TRBV28	TRBJ2-7	CASSWGWGLFYEQYF	TGTGCCAGCAGTTGGGGATGGGGATTATTCTACGAGCAGTACTTC
NA	NA	TRBV19	TRBJ2-2	CASTPTGRVNTGELFF	TGTGCCAGTACCCCCACGGGCAGGGTCAACACCGGGGAGCTGTTTTTT